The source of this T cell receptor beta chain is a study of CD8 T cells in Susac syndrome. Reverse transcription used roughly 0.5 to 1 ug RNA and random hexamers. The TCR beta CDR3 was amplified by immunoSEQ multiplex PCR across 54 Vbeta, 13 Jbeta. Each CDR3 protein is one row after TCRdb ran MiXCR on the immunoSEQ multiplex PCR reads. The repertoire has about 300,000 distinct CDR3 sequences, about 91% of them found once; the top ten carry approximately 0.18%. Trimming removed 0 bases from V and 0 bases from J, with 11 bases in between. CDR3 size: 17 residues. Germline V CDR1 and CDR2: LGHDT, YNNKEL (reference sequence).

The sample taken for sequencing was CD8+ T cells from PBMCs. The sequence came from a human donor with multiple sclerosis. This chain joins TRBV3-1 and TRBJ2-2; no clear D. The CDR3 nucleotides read TGTGCCAGCAGCCAAGATTTTCCGGATCCGAACACCGGGGAGCTGTTTTTT. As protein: CASSQDFPDPNTGELFF.